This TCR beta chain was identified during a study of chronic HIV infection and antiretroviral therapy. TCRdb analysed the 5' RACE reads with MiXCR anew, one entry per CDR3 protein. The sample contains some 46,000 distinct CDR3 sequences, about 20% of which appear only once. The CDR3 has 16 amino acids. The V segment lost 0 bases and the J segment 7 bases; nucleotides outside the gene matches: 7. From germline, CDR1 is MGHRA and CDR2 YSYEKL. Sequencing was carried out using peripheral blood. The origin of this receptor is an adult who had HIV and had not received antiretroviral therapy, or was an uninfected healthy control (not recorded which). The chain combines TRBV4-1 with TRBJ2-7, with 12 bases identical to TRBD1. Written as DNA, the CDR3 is TGCGCCAGCAGCCAAGAATCGGGACAGGGGGCACGGGAGCAGTACTTC. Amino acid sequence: CASSQESGQGAREQYF.